The 26 T cell receptor beta chains reported below all come from one sample, sequenced in a study of CD8 T cells in Susac syndrome. Reverse transcription of about 0.45 to 1 ug RNA was carried out with random hexamers. One entry per CDR3 protein, called by TCRdb with MiXCR from the immunoSEQ multiplex PCR reads. The sample holds fewer than 140,000 distinct CDR3 sequences, roughly 95% seen once. The sample consisted of CD8+ T cells from PBMCs. These receptors came from a human donor with Susac syndrome.

The chain links TRBV5-6 to TRBJ2-5; maybe TRBD2 (5 bases). Germline V lookup: CDR1 SGHDT, CDR2 YYEEEE. Trimming shortened V by 4 bases and J by 5 bases, and 18 bases separated the two germline ends. This CDR3 has 15 amino acids. The CDR3 here is CASSPGPGGRETQYF. The CDR3, as DNA: TGTGCCAGCAGCCCGGGCCCAGGAGGACGGGAGACCCAGTACTTC.

This clonotype has only one observation. The chain uses TRBV5-1 and TRBJ2-5; D is uncertain. Germline V gene sequence: CDR1 SGHRS, CDR2 YFSETQ. Trimming left V 2 bases short and J 3 bases short, with 11 bases between. The CDR3 sequence is 14 residues long. This chain's CDR3 is CASSFPGVEETQYF. The CDR3 DNA sequence: TGCGCCAGCAGCTTCCCTGGGGTAGAAGAGACCCAGTACTTC.

The gene calls are TRBV9 and TRBJ2-1, with D hard to call. Trimming took 5 bases from V and 7 from J, leaving 13 bases between them. CDR1 and CDR2 (germline): SGDLS, YYNGEE. The CDR3 consists of 13 residues. The CDR3 region is CASSEPSRNEQFF. The CDR3 DNA reads as TGTGCCAGCAGTGAGCCATCACGGAATGAGCAGTTCTTC.

This chain uses TRBV5-1 with TRBJ1-4; the D is unclear. V lost 0 bases, J lost 6 bases, and 6 bases lay in between. The CDR3 contains 13 residues. The germline V gene has CDR1 SGHRS and CDR2 YFSETQ. The CDR3 region is CASSLEADEKLFF. The CDR3 region has the DNA TGCGCCAGCAGCTTGGAGGCAGATGAAAAACTGTTTTTT.

The V gene is TRBV4-3, the J gene TRBJ2-1; D call uncertain. The V gene's germline CDR1 is LGHNA and CDR2 YSLEER. Between the trimmed V and J ends, which lost 0 bases and 0 bases, there was a span of 9 bases. This CDR3 is built from 16 residues. Written as DNA, the CDR3 is TGCGCCAGCAGCCAAGACGAGGCTAGCTCCTACAATGAGCAGTTCTTC. It is translated as CASSQDEASSYNEQFF.

The chain is built from TRBV10-3 and TRBJ1-2; D remains ambiguous. Germline values: CDR1 ENHRY, CDR2 SYGVKD. The CDR3 has 12 residues. V shed 9 bases and J shed 6 bases, with 14 bases lying between them. CDR3 loop: CAIRTLGNGYTF. The CDR3 nucleotides read TGTGCCATTCGGACCCTTGGAAATGGCTACACCTTC.

A single count supports this clonotype. The chain uses TRBV27 and TRBJ1-1; the D gene is possibly TRBD1 (5 bases). The V gene's germline CDR1 is MNHEY and CDR2 SMNVEV (reference sequence). The V end lost 5 bases, the J end lost 4 bases, and 11 bases lay between the germline ends. CDR3 length: 13 amino acids. The CDR3: CASSPLGGTEAFF. CDR3 bases: TGTGCCAGCAGTCCCTTGGGGGGCACTGAAGCTTTCTTT.

This clonotype appeared a few times. This rearrangement joins TRBV19 to TRBJ2-5, with 8 nucleotides matching TRBD2. Looked up from germline, CDR1 is LNHDA and CDR2 is SQIVND (reference sequence). This CDR3 has 13 residues. V trimming: 4 bases; J trimming: 5 bases; junction bases outside the gene matches: 3. The CDR3 DNA follows: TGTGCCAGTAGTACCGGACTAGCTGAGACCCAGTACTTC. As protein: CASSTGLAETQYF. The full variable domain, with the rest looked up from reference TRBV19 and TRBJ2-5, is DGGITQSPKYLFRKEGQNVTLSCEQNLNHDAMYWYRQDPGQGLRLIYYSQIVNDFQKGDIAEGYSVSREKKESFPLTVTSAQKNPTAFYLCASSTGLAETQYFGPGTRLLVL.

The J gene is TRBJ1-4, the V gene TRBV20-1, with D tentatively TRBD1 (5 bases). The CDR3 sequence is 14 residues long. The V end was cut by 6 bases, the J end by 5 bases, with 16 bases between. Germline V CDR1 and CDR2: DFQATT, SNEGSKA (reference sequence). This chain's CDR3 is CSAPVGGENEKLFF. The CDR3 DNA sequence: TGCAGTGCCCCCGTCGGAGGGGAGAATGAAAAACTGTTTTTT.

The chain carries TRBV29-1 and TRBJ2-2; 9 bases agree with TRBD2. V dropped 6 bases and J dropped 2; count of bases not matched to a gene: 10. Germline CDR1 reads SQVTM; CDR2 reads ANQGSEA. The CDR3 runs to 16 residues. DNA for the CDR3: TGCAGCGTACCCACGCCGGGACTAGCTAACACCGGGGAGCTGTTTTTT. Translating it yields CSVPTPGLANTGELFF.

Here the CDR3 DNA reads TGTGCCAGCAGTTACGGCACGACGGGGGAGCAGTACTTC. Protein: CASSYGTTGEQYF. J is TRBJ2-7 and V is TRBV6-5; a possible D gene is TRBD2 (5 bases). The CDR3 is 13 residues long. V was shortened by 2 bases and J by 7 bases, with 12 bases between the two germline ends. Germline CDR1 reads MNHEY; CDR2 reads SVGAGI.

The chain is built from TRBV7-2 and TRBJ2-7; TRBD2 is a possible D gene (5 bases). This CDR3 has 13 amino acids. V gave up 5 bases and J gave up 2 bases, with 10 bases separating them. Germline V CDR1 and CDR2: SGHTA, FQGNSA. CDR3 sequence (DNA): TGTGCCAGCAGCGCGGGCCCCACCTACGAGCAGTACTTC. Its protein is CASSAGPTYEQYF.

This clonotype was detected only once. The J gene is TRBJ1-6, the V gene TRBV27; 8 bases are a match to TRBD1. The V gene's germline CDR1 is MNHEY and CDR2 SMNVEV (reference sequence). The junction had 5 bases not matched to a gene; V was cut back by 6 bases and J by 7 bases. The CDR3 runs to 14 residues. The CDR3 is CASSIDRGNSPLHF. The CDR3 DNA is TGTGCCAGCAGCATAGACAGGGGAAATTCACCCCTCCACTTT.

This chain connects TRBV2 to TRBJ2-3; 7 bases agree with TRBD1. The CDR3 extends over 12 amino acids. In germline, CDR1 is SNHLY, CDR2 FYNNEI. V dropped 6 bases and J dropped 10; count of bases not matched to a gene: 7. Here the CDR3 reads CASRTGQEAQYF. The DNA for the CDR3 is TGTGCCAGCAGGACAGGACAGGAGGCGCAGTATTTT.

The J gene is TRBJ2-5, the V gene TRBV2; D uncertain. Germline V gene lookup returns CDR1 SNHLY and CDR2 FYNNEI. Trimming pared 0 bases from V and 5 bases from J, leaving 7 bases between. The CDR3 runs 13 residues. The CDR3 spells CASSEASSETQYF. CDR3 coding DNA: TGTGCCAGCAGTGAAGCTAGCTCGGAGACCCAGTACTTC. Using reference TRBV2 and TRBJ2-5 for the parts outside the CDR3, the full variable domain is EPEVTQTPSHQVTQMGQEVILRCVPISNHLYFYWYRQILGQKVEFLVSFYNNEISEKSEIFDDQFSVERPDGSNFTLKIRSTKLEDSAMYFCASSEASSETQYFGPGTRLLVL.

This clonotype has a single count. V usage is TRBV27 and J usage is TRBJ2-2; D is possibly TRBD1 (5 bases). The V gene's germline CDR1 is MNHEY and CDR2 SMNVEV (reference sequence). The CDR3 spans 14 residues. The V end was cut by 3 bases, the J end by 7 bases, with 12 bases between. The CDR3 nucleotides are TGTGCCAGCAGTTTGAGCAGGGTAAACGGGGAGCTGTTTTTT. Residues: CASSLSRVNGELFF.

The count of this clonotype is one. The chain uses TRBV3-1 and TRBJ1-1; D is ambiguous. Trimming shortened V by 3 bases and J by 1 base, and 12 bases separated the two germline ends. CDR3 length equals 15 residues. Germline loops: CDR1 LGHDT, CDR2 YNNKEL (reference sequence). The CDR3 bases are TGTGCCAGCAGCCAGTTCGGGGTGGCGAACACTGAAGCTTTCTTT. Its protein is CASSQFGVANTEAFF.

The chain carries TRBV27 and TRBJ1-5, with no clear D. This CDR3 spans 14 amino acids. Trimming removed 3 bases at V and 3 bases at J, with 9 bases between. The germline V gene encodes CDR1 MNHEY and CDR2 SMNVEV (reference sequence). The CDR3 region has the DNA TGTGCCAGCAGTTTGTCTCCAGTCAATCAGCCCCAGCATTTT. Translated, it gives CASSLSPVNQPQHF.

This clonotype was seen a few times. This chain connects TRBV20-1 to TRBJ1-2, with D unclear. The CDR3 totals 12 residues. In germline, CDR1 is DFQATT, CDR2 SNEGSKA (reference sequence). The V and J ends lost 7 bases and 6 bases respectively, with 15 bases between them. In DNA, the CDR3 is TGCAGTGGGGATGATTTTCTAAATGGCTACACCTTC. Protein sequence: CSGDDFLNGYTF.

This rearrangement joins TRBV7-9 to TRBJ2-7, with TRBD1 as a possible D gene (6 bases). The CDR3 covers 13 residues. In germline, CDR1 is SEHNR, CDR2 FQNEAQ (reference sequence). V was pared by 4 bases and J by 1 base, with 8 bases between. In nucleotides, the CDR3 is TGTGCCAGCAGCTGGACAGCGTCCTACGAGCAGTACTTC. This encodes CASSWTASYEQYF.

This clonotype was seen once. This rearrangement joins TRBV20-1 to TRBJ2-7; 8 bases map to TRBD1. Trimming at V came to 6 bases and at J to 5 bases, leaving 9 bases not matched to a gene. The CDR3 loop spans 13 amino acids. CDR1 and CDR2 from the germline V gene are DFQATT and SNEGSKA (reference sequence). CDR3 DNA: TGCAGTGCCCCGGGACAGGAGAAACACGAGCAGTACTTC. As protein: CSAPGQEKHEQYF.

V usage is TRBV29-1 and J usage is TRBJ2-7; tentatively, D is TRBD1 (5 bases). V lost 0 bases to trimming and J lost 6 bases, with 12 bases between them. CDR1 is SQVTM and CDR2 is ANQGSEA in the germline V gene. The CDR3 has 13 amino acids. This chain's CDR3 is CSVEEWGAAEQYF. CDR3 nucleotide sequence: TGCAGCGTTGAAGAGTGGGGCGCTGCCGAGCAGTACTTC.

V gene TRBV7-9 combines with J gene TRBJ2-5, with no clear D. V lost 4 bases to trimming and J lost 1 base, with 13 bases between them. CDR3 size: 15 residues. Germline lookup yields CDR1 SEHNR and CDR2 FQNEAQ (reference sequence). The CDR3 DNA reads as TGTGCCAGCAGCTCGTGGGCGGACCGCCAAGAGACCCAGTACTTC. It is translated as CASSSWADRQETQYF.

The V call is TRBV20-1, the J call TRBJ2-5, with 8 positions matching TRBD1. The germline CDR1 and CDR2 sequences are DFQATT and SNEGSKA (reference sequence). The CDR3 extends over 13 amino acids. Losses at the gene ends were 3 bases for V and 10 bases for J; bases not matched to a gene: 10. DNA for the CDR3: TGCAGTGCTAGTTCAGGGGGCGTTATTGACCAGTACTTC. Residues: CSASSGGVIDQYF.

This clonotype was observed a handful of times. This sequence joins TRBV20-1 and TRBJ1-1; 7 nucleotides line up with TRBD1. The J segment lost 0 bases and the V segment lost 5 bases, leaving 3 bases of the junction unmatched. Germline CDR1 DFQATT, CDR2 SNEGSKA (reference sequence). The CDR3 runs 13 residues. The CDR3 reads CSARTGLNTEAFF. The DNA for the CDR3 is TGCAGTGCTCGGACAGGCTTGAACACTGAAGCTTTCTTT.

The CDR3 reads CSARGQGTAGELFF. For the CDR3, the DNA is TGCAGTGCTAGAGGTCAGGGTACGGCCGGGGAGCTGTTTTTT. V is TRBV20-1 and J is TRBJ2-2, with a possible D match to TRBD1 (5 bases). The CDR3 totals 14 residues. The germline V and J ends were trimmed by 1 base and 6 bases, with 12 bases remaining between them. Germline assignment: CDR1 DFQATT and CDR2 SNEGSKA (reference sequence).